The 2 T cell receptor beta chains below were found in one sample sequenced in a study of graft-versus-host responses after intestinal transplantation. The repertoire was sequenced with immunoSEQ multiplex PCR; TCRdb's copy has only in-frame clones and lacks some. The sample includes tens of thousands of clones, roughly 88% of them seen just once. Their antigen targets remain unknown. The sequencing used unstimulated CD4+ T cells sorted from spleen or lymph node cells, collected before intestinal transplant. All receptors come from a human donor who received an intestinal transplant.

The chain links TRBV19 to TRBJ1-1, with D possibly being TRBD1 (6 bases). This CDR3 has 12 residues. Germline lookup yields CDR1 LNHDA and CDR2 SQIVND (reference sequence). The V and J ends lost 5 bases and 7 bases respectively, with 11 bases between them. The DNA of the CDR3 is TGTGCCAGTAGTCGAAGGACAGATGAAGCTTTCTTT. Its protein is CASSRRTDEAFF.

This chain links TRBV19 with TRBJ1-1; D is possibly TRBD1 (5 bases). CDR1 LNHDA and CDR2 SQIVND come from the germline V gene (reference sequence). V lost 5 bases to trimming and J lost 5 bases, with 9 bases between them. The length of the CDR3 is 12 residues. CDR3 DNA sequence: TGTGCCAGTAGTTACGGGGGGACTGAAGCTTTCTTT. Its protein product is CASSYGGTEAFF.